This TCR beta chain was recovered during a study of identical twins. Findings and caveats of the study: Insertions ran lower in abundant cord blood beta clonotypes, though not in memory repertoires. Possibly, invariant MAIT and iNKT cells partly confounded zero-insertion analyses. Within monozygotic twins, out-of-frame TCR alpha sharing was underestimated by the models.

The V gene's germline CDR1 is SGHTA and CDR2 FQGNSA. CDR3 size: 16 residues. With 5 bases clipped from V and 6 bases from J, the junction kept 12 bases outside the gene matches. Points on this clonotype: Its matching antigen is unknown.

TCRdb ran MiXCR on the 5' RACE reads and lists one entry per CDR3 protein. The sample consists of about 720,000 distinct CDR3 sequences, about 9.4% of them appearing once. This sample also belongs to another study, concerning yellow fever vaccine responses in identical twins.

The TCR was taken from a woman in her late teens or twenties in good health. Sequenced sample: PBMCs. The rearrangement uses TRBV7-2 and TRBJ2-5; 10 bases map to TRBD2. For the CDR3, the DNA is TGTGCCAGCAGCCCCCTAGGAGCGGGAGGGCAAAAGACCCAGTACTTC. It encodes CASSPLGAGGQKTQYF.